The 8 T cell receptor beta chains below come from one sample, sequenced in a study of blood T cells in healthy people across ages. A sample-barcoded 5' primer and a J-beta primer mix were used in a second PCR of roughly 6 to 11 cycles. TCRdb redid the calling of the 5' RACE reads with MiXCR, one entry per CDR3 protein. The repertoire holds roughly 720,000 distinct CDR3 sequences, with 53% as singletons. Material for sequencing was blood. All receptors derive from a man older than 75 in good health.

This clonotype was recorded a few times. The chain carries TRBV28 and TRBJ2-7; D might be TRBD1 or TRBD2, each matching 5 bases. The germline gives CDR1 MDHEN, CDR2 SYDVKM. The CDR3 is 18 residues long. Deletions cut 7 bases from V and 7 bases from J, with 32 bases between. The CDR3 DNA is TGTGCCAGCACCCTGGGTCTAGCCGGGACCGTCCAGGAAGGGGAGCAGTACTTC. It translates to CASTLGLAGTVQEGEQYF.

The genes are TRBV20-1 and TRBJ1-2; maybe TRBD1 (6 bases). The CDR3 runs to 16 residues. The germline V gene encodes CDR1 DFQATT and CDR2 SNEGSKA (reference sequence). V was clipped by 0 bases and J by 3 bases, with 17 bases between them. CDR3 nucleotides: TGCAGTGCTAGAGATCTTTCAGGGGCTAGTGACTATGGCTACACCTTC. Protein sequence: CSARDLSGASDYGYTF.

This clonotype occurred a few times. The chain carries TRBV3-1 and TRBJ2-1; 11 bases match TRBD2. This CDR3 is 15 amino acids long. The V gene end was trimmed by 3 bases and the J gene end by 6 bases; junction bases not matched to a gene: 4. Per germline, CDR1 LGHDT and CDR2 YNNKEL (reference sequence). The CDR3 reads CASSHRLAGPNEQFF. The DNA of the CDR3 is TGTGCCAGCAGCCACAGACTAGCGGGACCCAATGAGCAGTTCTTC.

The chain's CDR3 is CASNPGQGVGYTF. The CDR3, as DNA: TGTGCCAGCAATCCGGGACAGGGCGTCGGCTACACCTTC. This sequence joins TRBV12-3 or TRBV12-4 and TRBJ1-2; 9 nucleotides agree with TRBD1. The V segment lost 7 bases and the J segment 8 bases; nucleotides outside the gene matches: 8. This CDR3 contains 13 residues.

This clonotype showed up just a few times. An end of the junction differs from the germline gene, which may be a read error. This sequence joins TRBV2 and TRBJ2-3; D might be TRBD1 or TRBD2, each matching 5 bases. CDR3 length: 13 amino acids. In germline, CDR1 is SNHLY, CDR2 FYNNEI. CDR3 nucleotide sequence: TGTGCCAGCAGTGGGGACCGCACGGATACGCAGTATTTT. The encoded protein is CASSGDRTDTQYF.

A few counts support this clonotype. The chain couples TRBV6-1 to TRBJ1-5; D is ambiguous. CDR1 and CDR2 (germline): MNHNS, SASEGT. Deletions cut 4 bases from V and 0 bases from J, with 10 bases between. The CDR3 covers 15 residues. CDR3 region: CASSVYGNSNQPQHF. CDR3 bases: TGTGCCAGCAGTGTATATGGAAATAGCAATCAGCCCCAGCATTTT.

V is TRBV2 and J is TRBJ2-5; tentatively, D is TRBD1 (5 bases). CDR1 and CDR2 (germline): SNHLY, FYNNEI. Trimming stripped 5 bases from V and 7 bases from J, with 23 bases between. This CDR3 is built from 16 residues. The CDR3 DNA reads TGTGCCAGCAGTCCCCAACCGGTGTGGTTCCAGGGGACCCAGTACTTC. It codes for CASSPQPVWFQGTQYF.

This clonotype occurred a few times. This rearrangement joins TRBV12-3 or TRBV12-4 to TRBJ2-5; 11 positions match TRBD2. The CDR3 contains 16 residues. Trimming at V came to 3 bases and at J to 1 base, leaving 4 bases not matched to a gene. The CDR3 DNA follows: TGTGCCAGCAGTTTGCTAGCGGGAGGTCCCCAAGAGACCCAGTACTTC. It is translated as CASSLLAGGPQETQYF.